This T cell receptor (beta chain) was recorded in a study of early T cells in non-severe SARS-CoV-2 infection. Study in general: Sequencing input comprised bulk RNA from unsorted whole blood; chain pairing was not available. Study results and caveats: VDJdb matching, biased toward anti-spike CD8 responses, missed private and CD4 specificities.

This clonotype was seen many times. Its cognate antigen is unknown. Attachment of unique molecular identifiers to individual cDNA molecules was performed. One entry per CDR3 protein results from TCRdb running MiXCR on the 5' RACE reads. This sample has roughly 70,000 distinct CDR3 sequences, with 20% found just once. V lost 5 bases and J lost 6; bases outside the gene matches: 10. Germline-derived CDR1 and CDR2 are SEHNR and FQNEAQ (reference sequence). This CDR3 comprises 16 residues. The clonotype originates from an adult who was a healthcare worker with PCR-confirmed SARS-CoV-2 infection or an uninfected control (not recorded which). Sequenced here: whole blood, sampled at baseline. This sequence joins TRBV7-9 and TRBJ1-1; the match to TRBD1 covers 12 bases. The CDR3 region has the DNA TGTGCCAGCAGCCCTTCCCCGGGACAGGGGGCCGCTGAAGCTTTCTTT. This codes for CASSPSPGQGAAEAFF.